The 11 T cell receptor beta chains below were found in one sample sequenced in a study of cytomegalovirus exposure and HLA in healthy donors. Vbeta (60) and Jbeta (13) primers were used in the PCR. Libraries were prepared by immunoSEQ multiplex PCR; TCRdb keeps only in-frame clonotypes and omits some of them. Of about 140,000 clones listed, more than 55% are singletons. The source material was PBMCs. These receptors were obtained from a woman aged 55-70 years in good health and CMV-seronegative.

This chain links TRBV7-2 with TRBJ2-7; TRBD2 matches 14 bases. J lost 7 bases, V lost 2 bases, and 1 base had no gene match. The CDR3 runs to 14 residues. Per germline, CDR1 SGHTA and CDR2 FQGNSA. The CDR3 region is CASSLRTSGREQYF. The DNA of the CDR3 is TGTGCCAGCAGCTTAAGGACTAGCGGGAGGGAGCAGTACTTC.

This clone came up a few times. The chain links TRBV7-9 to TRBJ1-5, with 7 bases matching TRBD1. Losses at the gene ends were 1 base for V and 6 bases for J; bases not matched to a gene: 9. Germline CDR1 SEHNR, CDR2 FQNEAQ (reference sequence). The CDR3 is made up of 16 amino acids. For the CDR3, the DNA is TGTGCCAGCAGCTTAGATGCAGGGGGTATGGGTCAGCCCCAGCATTTT. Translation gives CASSLDAGGMGQPQHF. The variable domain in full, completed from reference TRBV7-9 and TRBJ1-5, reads DTGVSQNPRHKITKRGQNVTFRCDPISEHNRLYWYRQTLGQGPEFLTYFQNEAQLEKSRLLSDRFSAERPKGSFSTLEIQRTEQGDSAMYLCASSLDAGGMGQPQHFGDGTRLSIL.

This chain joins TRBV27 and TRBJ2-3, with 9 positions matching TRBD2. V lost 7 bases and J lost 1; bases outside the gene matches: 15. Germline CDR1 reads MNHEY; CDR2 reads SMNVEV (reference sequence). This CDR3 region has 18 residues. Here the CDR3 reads CASTYQWGPSGGTDTQYF. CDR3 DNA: TGTGCCAGCACTTACCAATGGGGGCCTAGCGGGGGCACAGATACGCAGTATTTT.

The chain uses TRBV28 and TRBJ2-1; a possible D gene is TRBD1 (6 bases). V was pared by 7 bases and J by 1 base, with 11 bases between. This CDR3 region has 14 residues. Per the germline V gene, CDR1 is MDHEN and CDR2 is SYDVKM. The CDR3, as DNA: TGTGCCAGCACCCGACAGGTATCCTACAATGAGCAGTTCTTC. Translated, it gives CASTRQVSYNEQFF. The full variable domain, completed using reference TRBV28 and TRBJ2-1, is DVKVTQSSRYLVKRTGEKVFLECVQDMDHENMFWYRQDPGLGLRLIYFSYDVKMKEKGDIPEGYSVSREKKERFSLILESASTNQTSMYLCASTRQVSYNEQFFGPGTRLTVL.

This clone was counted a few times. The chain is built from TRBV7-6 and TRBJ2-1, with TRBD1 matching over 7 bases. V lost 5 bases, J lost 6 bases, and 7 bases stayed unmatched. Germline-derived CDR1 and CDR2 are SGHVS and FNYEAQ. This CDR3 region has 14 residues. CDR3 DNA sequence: TGTGCCAGCAGCCCCCCCGACAGGGTCAATGAGCAGTTCTTC. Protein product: CASSPPDRVNEQFF.

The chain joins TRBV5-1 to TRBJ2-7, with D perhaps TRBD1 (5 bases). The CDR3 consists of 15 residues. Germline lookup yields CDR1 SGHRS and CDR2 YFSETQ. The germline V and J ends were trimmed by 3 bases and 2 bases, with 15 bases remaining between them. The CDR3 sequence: CASSWVGAGTYEQYF. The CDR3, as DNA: TGCGCCAGCAGCTGGGTTGGGGCAGGGACCTACGAGCAGTACTTC.

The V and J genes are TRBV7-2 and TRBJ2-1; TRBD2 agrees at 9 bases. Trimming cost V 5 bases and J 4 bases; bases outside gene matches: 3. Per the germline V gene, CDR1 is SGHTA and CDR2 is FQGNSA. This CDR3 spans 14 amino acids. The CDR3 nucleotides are TGTGCCAGCAGCCCAGGACTAGCGTACAATGAGCAGTTCTTC. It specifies CASSPGLAYNEQFF.

CDR3 region: CASSQAETQYF. The CDR3 DNA sequence: TGTGCCAGCAGCCAAGCGGAGACCCAGTACTTC. The chain joins TRBV2 to TRBJ2-5, with D hard to call. CDR1 SNHLY and CDR2 FYNNEI come from the germline V gene. Deletions cut 6 bases from V and 5 bases from J, with 7 bases between. CDR3 length equals 11 residues.

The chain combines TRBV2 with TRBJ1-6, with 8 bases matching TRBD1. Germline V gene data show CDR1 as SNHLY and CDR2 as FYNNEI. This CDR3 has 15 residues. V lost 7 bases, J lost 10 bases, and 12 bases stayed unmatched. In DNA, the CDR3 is TGTGCCAGCACCGGACAGGGTTACGGCGTATCACCCCTCCACTTT. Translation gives CASTGQGYGVSPLHF.

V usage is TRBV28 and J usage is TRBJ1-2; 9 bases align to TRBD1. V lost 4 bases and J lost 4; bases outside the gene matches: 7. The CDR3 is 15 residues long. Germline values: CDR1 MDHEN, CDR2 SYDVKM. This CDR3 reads CASSSRQGGFYGYTF. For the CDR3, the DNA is TGTGCCAGCAGTTCTCGACAGGGGGGGTTCTATGGCTACACCTTC.

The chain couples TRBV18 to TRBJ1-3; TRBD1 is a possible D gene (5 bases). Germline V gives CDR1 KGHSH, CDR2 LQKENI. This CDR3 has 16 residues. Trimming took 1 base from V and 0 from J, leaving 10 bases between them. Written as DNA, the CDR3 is TGTGCCAGCTCACCACTTTTCGGGGGCTCTGGAAACACCATATATTTT. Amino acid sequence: CASSPLFGGSGNTIYF.